The 16 T cell receptor beta chains given below trace back to one sample, sequenced in a study of beta chain features in type 1 diabetes. Overall study findings and caveats: Among patients with Type 1 diabetes, TCRB CDR3s were moderately but significantly shorter in every one of the four CD4+ subsets.

The antigens for these receptors are not known. Sequenced material consisted of expressed TCRB transcripts (all of the isolated RNA was reverse transcribed). The data were produced by immunoSEQ multiplex PCR, yet TCRdb's version contains in-frame clones alone and is incomplete. The sample has hundreds of thousands of clones; roughly 13% are singletons. Sequenced: naive CD4+ T cells from blood. These receptors all come from a man in his late teens or twenties with type 1 diabetes.

V usage is TRBV30 and J usage is TRBJ1-5; 9 nucleotides agree with TRBD1. Germline lookup yields CDR1 GTSNPN and CDR2 SVGIG (reference sequence). V lost 2 bases and J lost 7; bases outside the gene matches: 6. CDR3 length: 14 residues. The CDR3 region is CAWSMLDRGQPQHF. Here the CDR3 DNA reads TGTGCCTGGAGTATGCTGGACAGGGGACAGCCCCAGCATTTT.

The DNA of the CDR3 is TGTGCCAGCAGCTTACAATTATACGGCTACACCTTC. It is translated as CASSLQLYGYTF. The J gene is TRBJ1-2, the V gene TRBV7-9; D is ambiguous. CDR1 and CDR2 (germline): SEHNR, FQNEAQ (reference sequence). Trimming pared 2 bases from V and 8 bases from J, leaving 9 bases between. The CDR3 length is 12 residues.

This clone was counted a few times. CDR3 sequence reads: CASSRTPSGSYEQYF. CDR3 sequence (DNA): TGTGCCAGCAGCCGTACTCCAAGCGGATCCTACGAGCAGTACTTC. This chain uses TRBV5-6 with TRBJ2-7; perhaps TRBD2 as D (5 bases). From germline, CDR1 is SGHDT and CDR2 YYEEEE. CDR3 size: 15 residues. V was cut by 4 bases and J by 1 base, with 15 bases left in between.

The chain uses TRBV6-1 and TRBJ2-1, with 9 bases identical to TRBD1. After removal of 1 base from V and 2 bases from J, the junction contained 0 bases not matched to a gene. The CDR3 is made up of 15 amino acids. Germline lookup yields CDR1 MNHNS and CDR2 SASEGT. CDR3 nucleotide sequence: TGTGCCAGCAGTGAAGGACAGGGGGCCTACAATGAGCAGTTCTTC. Protein product: CASSEGQGAYNEQFF.

This clone was observed a handful of times. The chain is built from TRBV28 and TRBJ2-1; weak D call: TRBD1 (6 bases). The V gene lost 3 bases and the J gene lost 4 bases, with 25 bases spanning the gap. Germline loops: CDR1 MDHEN, CDR2 SYDVKM. This CDR3 region has 19 residues. CDR3 residues: CASSFLKTRGAFRYNEQFF. The CDR3 nucleotides read TGTGCCAGCAGTTTCTTGAAGACCAGGGGAGCATTTAGGTACAATGAGCAGTTCTTC.

The table lists this clone with a few counts. The genes are TRBV28 and TRBJ2-6, with D perhaps TRBD1 (6 bases). This CDR3 is 16 amino acids long. Trimming cost V 4 bases and J 0 bases, with 10 bases left between them. The germline CDR1 and CDR2 sequences are MDHEN and SYDVKM. CDR3: CASSSTGTSGANVLTF. The CDR3, as DNA: TGTGCCAGCAGTTCCACAGGGACCTCTGGGGCCAACGTCCTGACTTTC.

This clone showed up just a few times. The chain couples TRBV6-1 to TRBJ2-1; 7 bases fit TRBD1. Trimming cost V 7 bases and J 4 bases; bases outside gene matches: 4. The CDR3 extends over 13 amino acids. CDR1 and CDR2 from the germline V gene are MNHNS and SASEGT. Here the CDR3 DNA reads TGTGCCAGCACGAAGGACAGGTACAATGAGCAGTTCTTC. Its protein product is CASTKDRYNEQFF.

The V gene is TRBV5-1, the J gene TRBJ2-1; TRBD1 aligns across 8 bases. This CDR3 contains 14 residues. Germline V gene data show CDR1 as SGHRS and CDR2 as YFSETQ. V shed 7 bases, J shed 5 bases, and the junction held 8 bases outside the gene matches. CDR3 in amino acids: CASYLDRADNEQFF. CDR3 sequence (DNA): TGCGCCAGCTACCTGGACAGGGCGGACAATGAGCAGTTCTTC.

The chain combines TRBV30 with TRBJ2-2; D may match TRBD1 or TRBD2 (6 bases each). Trimming removed 5 bases at V and 3 bases at J, with 19 bases between. This CDR3 contains 16 residues. Germline CDR1 reads GTSNPN; CDR2 reads SVGIG (reference sequence). The CDR3 sequence: CAWGSGWDKHTGELFF. CDR3 DNA sequence: TGTGCCTGGGGGAGCGGGTGGGACAAGCACACCGGGGAGCTGTTTTTT.

The chain joins TRBV12-5 to TRBJ2-1, with a tentative D call TRBD2 (6 bases). With 3 bases removed from V and 5 bases from J, the gap between germline ends came to 11 bases. CDR1 is LGHNT, CDR2 FRNRAP, per germline. The CDR3 runs 14 residues. CDR3 amino acids: CASGFGGLDNEQFF. The CDR3 nucleotides read TGTGCTAGTGGTTTCGGGGGATTAGACAATGAGCAGTTCTTC.

Only a few counts were recorded for this clone. The J gene is TRBJ1-1, the V gene TRBV9; D ambiguous. V was cut by 1 base and J by 1 base, with 14 bases left in between. The CDR3 loop spans 16 amino acids. The germline gives CDR1 SGDLS, CDR2 YYNGEE. CDR3 loop: CASSVKLGRGNTEAFF. CDR3 bases: TGTGCCAGCAGCGTAAAGCTGGGGAGAGGGAACACTGAAGCTTTCTTT.

This clone was seen only a few times. The chain joins TRBV6-5 to TRBJ1-5; D gene ambiguous. The ends were cut back, 3 bases at V and 7 bases at J, with 13 bases in the middle. This CDR3 has 14 amino acids. CDR1 is MNHEY and CDR2 is SVGAGI in the germline V gene. The CDR3 DNA follows: TGTGCCAGCAGTTATCCGGGGATAGAGCAGCCCCAGCATTTT. Its protein product is CASSYPGIEQPQHF.

The chain couples TRBV20-1 to TRBJ2-5, with no clear D. Germline assignment: CDR1 DFQATT and CDR2 SNEGSKA (reference sequence). CDR3 length: 11 amino acids. Trimming removed 6 bases at V and 4 bases at J, with 9 bases between. The CDR3 DNA reads as TGCAGTGCGGGGTACGGAGAGACCCAGTACTTC. Its translation is CSAGYGETQYF.

This clone was seen a handful of times. The chain links TRBV10-3 to TRBJ1-2, with D hard to call. This CDR3 comprises 16 residues. Deletions cut 0 bases from V and 0 bases from J, with 11 bases between. Germline V gene data show CDR1 as ENHRY and CDR2 as SYGVKD. The CDR3 reads CAISESLRFSNYGYTF. For the CDR3, the DNA is TGTGCCATCAGTGAGTCTCTCCGTTTCTCTAACTATGGCTACACCTTC.

The chain joins TRBV9 to TRBJ2-1, with TRBD1 matching over 11 bases. Germline-derived CDR1 and CDR2 are SGDLS and YYNGEE. The V gene end was trimmed by 2 bases and the J gene end by 6 bases; junction bases not matched to a gene: 1. This CDR3 spans 14 amino acids. Here the CDR3 DNA reads TGTGCCAGCAGCGTCGGGACAGGGGGCAATGAGCAGTTCTTC. Its translation is CASSVGTGGNEQFF.

This clone was seen more than once but under ten times. The chain uses TRBV28 and TRBJ2-5; 8 bases map to TRBD2. V trimming: 11 bases; J trimming: 6 bases; junction bases outside the gene matches: 11. There are 13 residues in the CDR3. In germline, CDR1 is MDHEN, CDR2 SYDVKM. The DNA of the CDR3 is TGTGCCGGAACTAGCGGCCGGGAACAGACCCAGTACTTC. It specifies CAGTSGREQTQYF.